This entry lists 30 T cell receptor beta chains sequenced from one sample in a study of neurological immune-mediated disorders. TCRdb called the 5' RACE reads again in MiXCR, with one record for every CDR3 protein. The sample shows 50,000 to 70,000 distinct CDR3 sequences, about 13% of them seen only once. The specimen was PBMCs. The source of these receptors is a woman in her sixties with HTLV-1-associated myelopathy (HAM/TSP).

This clonotype was counted at least ten times. The chain recombines TRBV5-1 with TRBJ2-3; D is perhaps TRBD2 (5 bases). Germline V gene sequence: CDR1 SGHRS, CDR2 YFSETQ. There are 15 residues in the CDR3. V dropped 1 base and J dropped 1 base, with 10 bases sitting between them. CDR3 sequence reads: CASSLQDSRTDTQYF. CDR3 bases: TGCGCCAGCAGCTTGCAGGACTCGCGCACAGATACGCAGTATTTT. Together with reference TRBV5-1 and TRBJ2-3, the CDR3 gives the full variable domain: KAGVTQTPRYLIKTRGQQVTLSCSPISGHRSVSWYQQTPGQGLQFLFEYFSETQRNKGNFPGRFSGRQFSNSRSEMNVSTLELGDSALYLCASSLQDSRTDTQYFGPGTRLTVL.

This clonotype was picked up many times. This chain connects TRBV28 to TRBJ2-1; 14 positions match TRBD2. CDR3 size: 17 residues. CDR1 and CDR2 from the germline V gene are MDHEN and SYDVKM. V was pared by 5 bases and J by 7 bases, with 10 bases of the junction left unmatched. CDR3 protein: CASSPNTGTSGGNEQFF. CDR3 DNA: TGTGCCAGCAGTCCGAACACCGGGACTAGCGGGGGTAATGAGCAGTTCTTC.

This clonotype was detected many times. This chain connects TRBV6-6 to TRBJ1-2, with D hard to call. This CDR3 has 14 amino acids. The V gene lost 8 bases and the J gene lost 0 bases, with 13 bases spanning the gap. Looked up from germline, CDR1 is MNHNY and CDR2 is SVGAGI (reference sequence). CDR3 coding DNA: TGTGCCAGCTGGGAGGCCCAAGCTAACTATGGCTACACCTTC. Its protein is CASWEAQANYGYTF.

This clonotype was counted many times. CDR3: CASSYTPSTDTQYF. The CDR3 region has the DNA TGTGCCAGCAGTTATACTCCTAGCACAGATACGCAGTATTTT. This chain joins TRBV12-3 or TRBV12-4 and TRBJ2-3; D call uncertain. Between the trimmed V and J ends, which lost 4 bases and 0 bases, there was a span of 8 bases. The length of the CDR3 is 14 residues.

V is TRBV27 and J is TRBJ1-1; D unresolved. Between the trimmed V and J ends, which lost 8 bases and 7 bases, there was a span of 20 bases. The germline V gene has CDR1 MNHEY and CDR2 SMNVEV (reference sequence). This CDR3 contains 14 residues. The CDR3 spells CASQTPGASFEAFF. The CDR3 DNA sequence: TGTGCCAGCCAAACACCGGGTGCTTCCTTTGAAGCTTTCTTT.

This clonotype was counted ten times or more. The V and J genes are TRBV6-6 and TRBJ2-2; TRBD1 agrees at 9 bases. This CDR3 spans 15 amino acids. CDR1 is MNHNY, CDR2 SVGAGI, per germline (reference sequence). V shed 6 bases and J 9 bases; nucleotides not matched to a gene: 11. For the CDR3, the DNA is TGTGCCAGCAGCTCGGGACAGGGCCTTTCCCGGGAGCTGTTTTTT. As protein: CASSSGQGLSRELFF.

This clonotype was seen at least ten times. The J gene is TRBJ2-3, the V gene TRBV24-1, with TRBD2 matching over 12 bases. The junction had 9 bases not matched to a gene; V was cut back by 5 bases and J by 4 bases. This CDR3 comprises 17 residues. Germline CDR1 and CDR2: KGHDR and SFDVKD. The CDR3 DNA follows: TGTGCCACCAGTGGATCCTTAGGACTAGCGGGGCCAGATACGCAGTATTTT. Its protein is CATSGSLGLAGPDTQYF.

Points on this clonotype: The germline gene is not matched at one end of the junction; a read error may be the cause. The genes are TRBV7-8 and TRBJ2-7; the D gene could be TRBD1 or TRBD2 (5 bases each). Per the germline V gene, CDR1 is SGHVS and CDR2 is FQNEAQ. The CDR3 runs to 17 residues. The CDR3 here is CVSSLELGHGASYEQYF. Here the CDR3 DNA reads TGTGTCAGCAGCTTAGAACTGGGGCACGGGGCGTCCTACGAGCAGTACTTC.

The table lists this clonotype with many counts. This sequence joins TRBV3-1 and TRBJ2-7, with 8 bases lining up with TRBD2. The CDR3 totals 17 residues. The germline CDR1 and CDR2 sequences are LGHDT and YNNKEL (reference sequence). The V and J ends lost 1 base and 6 bases, in that order; junction bases with no gene match: 14. The CDR3: CASSQGGSGTTAGEQYF. In DNA, the CDR3 is TGTGCCAGCAGCCAAGGGGGTAGCGGGACTACAGCTGGCGAGCAGTACTTC.

The chain uses TRBV10-1 and TRBJ1-1; D gene unclear. Trimming removed 4 bases from V and 1 base from J, with 10 bases in between. The CDR3 is made up of 14 amino acids. The V gene's germline CDR1 is WNHNN and CDR2 SYGVQD (reference sequence). CDR3: CASSGRTENTEAFF. The CDR3 coding sequence is TGCGCCAGCAGTGGCCGGACTGAGAACACTGAAGCTTTCTTT.

This clonotype was recorded at least ten times. This chain links TRBV10-2 with TRBJ1-1; D might be TRBD1 (6 bases). This CDR3 has 13 amino acids. Germline V gene lookup returns CDR1 WSHSY and CDR2 SAAADI. Trimming took 11 bases from V and 2 from J, leaving 15 bases between them. The DNA for the CDR3 is TGCGCCGCGGGACAATATGTTAACACTGAAGCTTTCTTT. Amino acid sequence: CAAGQYVNTEAFF.

This clonotype appeared many times. V gene TRBV12-3 or TRBV12-4 combines with J gene TRBJ1-5; D call uncertain. Between the trimmed V and J ends, which lost 2 bases and 8 bases, there was a span of 16 bases. The CDR3 totals 15 residues. CDR3 nucleotides: TGTGCCAGCAGTTTATCGGTCGCAGGTATGAAGCCCCAGCATTTT. This codes for CASSLSVAGMKPQHF.

Many counts were recorded for this clonotype. V and J are TRBV7-8 and TRBJ2-5, with D possibly being TRBD1 (6 bases). V lost 5 bases to trimming and J lost 1 base, with 11 bases between them. The CDR3 covers 14 residues. The germline CDR1 and CDR2 sequences are SGHVS and FQNEAQ. CDR3 sequence: CASSLRTVQETQYF. The CDR3 DNA reads TGTGCCAGCAGCCTCCGGACAGTCCAAGAGACCCAGTACTTC.

This clonotype was recorded many times. The chain is built from TRBV29-1 and TRBJ2-1, with D perhaps assigned TRBD1 or TRBD2 (5 bases each). Trimming took off 3 bases at V and 6 bases at J, with 15 bases between the two ends. Per germline, CDR1 SQVTM and CDR2 ANQGSEA. This CDR3 is built from 14 residues. Here the CDR3 DNA reads TGCAGCGTTGATCCCCCGGGGCGAGTCAATGAGCAGTTCTTC. As protein: CSVDPPGRVNEQFF.

This clonotype was seen many times. J is TRBJ2-1 and V is TRBV6-5; D is possibly TRBD2 (7 bases). This CDR3 is built from 17 residues. Trimming took 8 bases from V and 1 from J, leaving 21 bases between them. Germline assignment: CDR1 MNHEY and CDR2 SVGAGI. The CDR3 region is CASGGRGSHGSYNEQFF. The CDR3 bases are TGTGCCAGCGGGGGGAGGGGGAGCCATGGGTCCTACAATGAGCAGTTCTTC.

This clonotype was recorded at least ten times. The chain recombines TRBV21-1 with TRBJ2-5. TRBV21-1 has pseudogene status. CDR3 length equals 9 residues. CDR3 loop: CALPRTQYF. CDR3 bases: TGTGCCCTTCCTAGGACCCAGTACTTC.

This clonotype was picked up many times. This chain links TRBV29-1 with TRBJ2-4; 12 bases fit TRBD2. J gave up 8 bases and V 2 bases, and 1 base lay outside the gene matches. The CDR3 length is 13 residues. Germline V gene sequence: CDR1 SQVTM, CDR2 ANQGSEA. DNA for the CDR3: TGCAGCGTTGAACGACTAGCGGGGGACATTCAGTACTTC. This gives the protein CSVERLAGDIQYF.

The sample holds many counts of this clonotype. The chain has TRBV20-1 and TRBJ1-6, with D tentatively TRBD1 (6 bases). CDR1 DFQATT and CDR2 SNEGSKA come from the germline V gene (reference sequence). The CDR3 has 14 residues. The CDR3 reads CRPDRPSYNSPLHF. CDR3 DNA sequence: TGCAGACCCGACAGGCCCTCCTATAATTCACCCCTCCACTTT.

This clonotype was observed many times. The chain joins TRBV4-1 to TRBJ2-5; the D gene is possibly TRBD1 (5 bases). The CDR3 length is 14 residues. Germline assignment: CDR1 MGHRA and CDR2 YSYEKL. V gave up 0 bases and J gave up 4 bases, with 9 bases separating them. The CDR3 is CASSQEGQGETQYF. CDR3 coding DNA: TGCGCCAGCAGCCAAGAAGGTCAGGGAGAGACCCAGTACTTC.

This clonotype was recorded many times. The V gene is TRBV3-1, the J gene TRBJ2-7, with D possibly matching TRBD1 (5 bases). The CDR3 totals 15 residues. In germline, CDR1 is LGHDT, CDR2 YNNKEL (reference sequence). V was pared by 2 bases and J by 1 base, with 12 bases between. CDR3 region: CASSQSWGNSYEQYF. CDR3 DNA: TGTGCCAGCAGCCAATCGTGGGGCAATTCCTACGAGCAGTACTTC.

Ten or more counts support this clonotype. The V and J genes are TRBV10-3 and TRBJ2-3, with TRBD2 matching 12 bases. The CDR3 runs 16 residues. Germline lookup yields CDR1 ENHRY and CDR2 SYGVKD. Losses at the gene ends were 3 bases for V and 0 bases for J; bases not matched to a gene: 1. The CDR3 sequence is CAISEGLAGSTDTQYF. In nucleotides, the CDR3 is TGTGCCATCAGTGAAGGACTAGCGGGAAGCACAGATACGCAGTATTTT.

This clonotype was picked up many times. V and J are TRBV12-3 or TRBV12-4 and TRBJ2-1, with 8 bases matching TRBD2. This CDR3 spans 16 amino acids. Unmatched junction bases numbered 7, after V lost 3 bases and J lost 3 bases. DNA of the CDR3: TGTGCCAGCAGTTTTGGTACGGGAGGGTTCTACAATGAGCAGTTCTTC. This gives the protein CASSFGTGGFYNEQFF.

The table lists this clonotype with many counts. The rearrangement links TRBV28 to TRBJ1-5; 8 bases agree with TRBD1. The CDR3 has 14 residues. From germline, CDR1 is MDHEN and CDR2 SYDVKM. V gave up 5 bases and J gave up 6 bases; unmatched junction bases: 6. In DNA form, the CDR3 reads TGTGCCAGCAGTCCCCGGACAGGGAGTCAGCCCCAGCATTTT. Amino acids: CASSPRTGSQPQHF. Together with reference TRBV28 and TRBJ1-5, the CDR3 gives the full variable domain: DVKVTQSSRYLVKRTGEKVFLECVQDMDHENMFWYRQDPGLGLRLIYFSYDVKMKEKGDIPEGYSVSREKKERFSLILESASTNQTSMYLCASSPRTGSQPQHFGDGTRLSIL.

Ten or more counts support this clonotype. The V gene is TRBV27, the J gene TRBJ2-1, with D maybe TRBD1 (5 bases). CDR3 size: 10 residues. CDR1 and CDR2 (germline): MNHEY, SMNVEV (reference sequence). V was clipped by 8 bases and J by 9 bases, with 8 bases between them. As DNA, the CDR3 is TGTGCCAGCGGGCAGGGTGAGCAGTTCTTC. Translation: CASGQGEQFF.

This clonotype was seen many times. The chain recombines TRBV10-3 with TRBJ2-1; 10 bases match TRBD2. CDR3 size: 15 residues. Germline V gene data show CDR1 as ENHRY and CDR2 as SYGVKD. The trim removed 6 bases at V and 8 bases at J, leaving 10 bases unmatched. In DNA, the CDR3 is TGTGCCATCAGCAAGCGGGAGGGGGGAGACGATGAGCAGTTCTTC. Protein: CAISKREGGDDEQFF.

This clonotype was counted ten times or more. J is TRBJ2-7 and V is TRBV20-1; TRBD2 matches 7 bases. This CDR3 has 14 residues. Germline loops: CDR1 DFQATT, CDR2 SNEGSKA (reference sequence). Trimming took 0 bases from V and 8 from J; bases not matched to a gene: 10. This chain's CDR3 is CSARDGSGGRQQYF. DNA of the CDR3: TGCAGTGCTAGAGATGGGTCGGGAGGACGGCAGCAGTACTTC.

This clonotype has at least ten counts. The CDR3 DNA reads TGCAGTGCATCGGCGGGAGGGACCGAGCAGTACTTC. Its translation is CSASAGGTEQYF. The chain uses TRBV20-1 and TRBJ2-7; 9 nucleotides agree with TRBD2. V shed 6 bases and J 6 bases; nucleotides not matched to a gene: 6. The germline V gene encodes CDR1 DFQATT and CDR2 SNEGSKA (reference sequence). The CDR3 contains 12 residues.

Ten or more counts support this clonotype. V and J are TRBV5-6 and TRBJ2-7; D gene ambiguous. Trimming removed 0 bases at V and 6 bases at J, with 13 bases between. CDR1 and CDR2 (germline): SGHDT, YYEEEE. There are 14 residues in the CDR3. The DNA for the CDR3 is TGTGCCAGCAGCTTGGCTCCTACGTCTGGCGAGCAGTACTTC. This encodes CASSLAPTSGEQYF.

This clonotype was seen repeatedly, ten times or more. V is TRBV5-1 and J is TRBJ2-3; 12 bases align to TRBD2. The V gene end was trimmed by 3 bases and the J gene end by 0 bases; junction bases not matched to a gene: 5. This CDR3 contains 17 residues. Germline V gene lookup returns CDR1 SGHRS and CDR2 YFSETQ. CDR3: CASSYSGTSGSTDTQYF. In DNA, the CDR3 is TGCGCCAGCAGCTACTCCGGGACTAGCGGGAGCACAGATACGCAGTATTTT.

This clonotype was counted many times. One junction end disagrees with the germline gene, perhaps due to a read error. The chain joins TRBV5-1 to TRBJ1-5; TRBD1 matches 8 bases. The CDR3 length is 15 residues. Per germline, CDR1 SGHRS and CDR2 YFSETQ. The CDR3 nucleotides read TGTGCCAGCAGCCTAGGACAGGGAGGGAATCAGCCCCAGCATTTT. This codes for CASSLGQGGNQPQHF.